The T cell receptor (beta chain) described here comes from a study of blood T cell repertoires in COVID-19. Study-wide background: The origin of the acute and convalescent COVID-19 samples was the United States, Italy and Spain. From T cells, B-cell-depleted T cells, or PBMCs came the material, which was cDNA or gDNA.

Germline CDR1 reads SGHDN; CDR2 reads FVKESK. The V gene lost 4 bases and the J gene lost 7 bases, with 17 bases spanning the gap. This CDR3 has 14 amino acids. Seattle's cohort entered during active infection and was followed longitudinally. Some clones are missing from TCRdb's copy, which holds only in-frame ones; the method was immunoSEQ multiplex PCR. The sample has about 220,000 clones; around 86% are singletons. V and J are TRBV14 and TRBJ2-7; tentative D call: TRBD1 (5 bases). Sequenced sample: peripheral blood. The source is a woman of 80 years or more with COVID-19, enrolled during active disease. CDR3 sequence (DNA): TGTGCCAGCAGCCCTCGGACAAGCCTTAGGGAGCAGTACTTC. As protein: CASSPRTSLREQYF. The variable domain in full, completed from reference TRBV14 and TRBJ2-7, reads EAGVTQFPSHSVIEKGQTVTLRCDPISGHDNLYWYRRVMGKEIKFLLHFVKESKQDESGMPNNRFLAERTGGTYSTLKVQPAELEDSGVYFCASSPRTSLREQYFGPGTRLTVT.